This T cell receptor beta chain was recovered during a study of CD8 T cells in ankylosing spondylitis. This clonotype was counted ten times or more. Its target is unknown. The CDR3 runs 15 residues. Germline V gene sequence: CDR1 DFQATT, CDR2 SNEGSKA (reference sequence). The V end lost 0 bases, the J end lost 0 bases, and 11 bases lay between the germline ends. Findings and caveats of the study: Reportedly, disease-linked clones are significantly enriched in ankylosing spondylitis patients' matched synovial fluid.

TCRdb re-called the 5' RACE reads with MiXCR, one entry per CDR3 protein. The sample lists a few hundred thousand distinct CDR3 sequences, 20% to 25% occurring once. This receptor was obtained from a female donor with ankylosing spondylitis or in good health (not recorded which). Specimen: blood, either unsorted or a sorted T cell fraction (not recorded which). This rearrangement joins TRBV20-1 to TRBJ1-1, with D possibly TRBD1 on 6 matching bases. The chain's CDR3 is CSAREWGTLNTEAFF. CDR3 DNA: TGCAGTGCTAGAGAGTGGGGGACATTGAACACTGAAGCTTTCTTT.